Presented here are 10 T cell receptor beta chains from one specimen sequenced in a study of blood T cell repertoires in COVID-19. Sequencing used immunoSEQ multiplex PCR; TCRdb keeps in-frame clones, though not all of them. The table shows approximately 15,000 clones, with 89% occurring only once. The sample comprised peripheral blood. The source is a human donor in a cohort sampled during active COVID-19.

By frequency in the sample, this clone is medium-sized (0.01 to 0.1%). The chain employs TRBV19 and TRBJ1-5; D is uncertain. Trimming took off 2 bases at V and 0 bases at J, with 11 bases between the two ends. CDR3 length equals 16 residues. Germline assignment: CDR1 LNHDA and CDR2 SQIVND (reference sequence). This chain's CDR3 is CASSIPDGVSNQPQHF. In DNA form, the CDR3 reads TGTGCCAGTAGTATACCGGACGGGGTTAGCAATCAGCCCCAGCATTTT.

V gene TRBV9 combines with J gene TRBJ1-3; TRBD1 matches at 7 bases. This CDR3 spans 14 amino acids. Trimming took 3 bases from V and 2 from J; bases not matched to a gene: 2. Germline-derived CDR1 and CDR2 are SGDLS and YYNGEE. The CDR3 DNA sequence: TGTGCCAGCAGCGATAGGGGGCCTGGAAACACCATATATTTT. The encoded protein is CASSDRGPGNTIYF. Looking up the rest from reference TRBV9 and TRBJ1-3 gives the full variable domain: DSGVTQTPKHLITATGQRVTLRCSPRSGDLSVYWYQQSLDQGLQFLIQYYNGEERAKGNILERFSAQQFPDLHSELNLSSLELGDSALYFCASSDRGPGNTIYFGEGSWLTVV.

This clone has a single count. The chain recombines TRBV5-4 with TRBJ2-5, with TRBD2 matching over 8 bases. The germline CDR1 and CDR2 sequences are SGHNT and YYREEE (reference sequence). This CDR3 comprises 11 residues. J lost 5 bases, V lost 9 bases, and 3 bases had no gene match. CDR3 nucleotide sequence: TGTGCCACCTCGGGGGGGGAGACCCAGTACTTC. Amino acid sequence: CATSGGETQYF.

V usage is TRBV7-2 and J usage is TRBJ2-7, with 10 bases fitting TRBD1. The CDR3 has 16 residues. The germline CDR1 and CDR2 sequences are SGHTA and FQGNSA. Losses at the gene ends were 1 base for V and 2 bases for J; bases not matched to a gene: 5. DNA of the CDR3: TGTGCCAGCAGCTTAGTTGGGACAGGGGTGGCCTACGAGCAGTACTTC. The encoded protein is CASSLVGTGVAYEQYF.

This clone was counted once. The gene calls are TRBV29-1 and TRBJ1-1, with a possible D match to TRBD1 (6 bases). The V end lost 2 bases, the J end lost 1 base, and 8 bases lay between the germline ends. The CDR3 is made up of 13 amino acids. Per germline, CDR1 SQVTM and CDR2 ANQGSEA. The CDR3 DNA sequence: TGCAGCGTTGAAAGGACAGCGAACACTGAAGCTTTCTTT. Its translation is CSVERTANTEAFF.

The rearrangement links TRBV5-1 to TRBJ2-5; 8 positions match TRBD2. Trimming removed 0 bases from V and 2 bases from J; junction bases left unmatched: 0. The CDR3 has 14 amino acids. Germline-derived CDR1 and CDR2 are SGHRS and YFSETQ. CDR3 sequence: CASSLAGGQETQYF. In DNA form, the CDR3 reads TGCGCCAGCAGCTTGGCGGGGGGGCAAGAGACCCAGTACTTC.

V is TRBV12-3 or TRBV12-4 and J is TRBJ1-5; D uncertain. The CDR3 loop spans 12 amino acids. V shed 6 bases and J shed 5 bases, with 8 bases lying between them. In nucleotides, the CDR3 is TGTGCCAGCAGCCCAGGTTATCAGCCCCAGCATTTT. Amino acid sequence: CASSPGYQPQHF.

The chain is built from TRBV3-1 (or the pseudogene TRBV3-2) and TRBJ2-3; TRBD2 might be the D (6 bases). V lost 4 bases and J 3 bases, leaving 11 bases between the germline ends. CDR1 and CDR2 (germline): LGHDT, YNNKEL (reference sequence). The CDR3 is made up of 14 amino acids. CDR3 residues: CASSRTGGTDTQYF. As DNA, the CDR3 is TGTGCCAGCAGCCGGACCGGGGGAACAGATACGCAGTATTTT.

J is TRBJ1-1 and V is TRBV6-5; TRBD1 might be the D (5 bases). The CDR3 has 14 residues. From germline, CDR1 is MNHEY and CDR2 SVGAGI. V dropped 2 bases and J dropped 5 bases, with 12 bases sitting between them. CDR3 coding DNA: TGTGCCAGCAGTTACGGGGGGTGGGGAACTGAAGCTTTCTTT. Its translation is CASSYGGWGTEAFF.

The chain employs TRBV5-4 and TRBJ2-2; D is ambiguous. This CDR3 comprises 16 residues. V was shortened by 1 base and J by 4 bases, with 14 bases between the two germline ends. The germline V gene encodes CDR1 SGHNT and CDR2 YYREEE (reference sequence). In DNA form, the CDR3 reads TGTGCCAGCAGCTTGAGTGCTGGCAGTGGCACCGGGGAGCTGTTTTTT. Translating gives CASSLSAGSGTGELFF.